The entry below gives a single T cell receptor beta chain sequence along with its context. This clone has only one observation. Its cognate antigen has yet to be identified. The record has no base qualities; no much larger clone is one base away. This entry comes from a study of radiation and T cells in renal cell carcinoma (TCRdb year 2020). Background for the entire study: Samples came from a clinical trial, in which primary renal cell carcinomas received 15 Gy stereotactic body radiation therapy followed by nephrectomy 4 weeks later. In total, 50 or so samples underwent TCR beta sequencing: approximately 26 tumors plus 27 peripheral blood samples. Across all 50 or so samples, over 4,000,000 unique CDR3 nucleotide sequences encoding roughly 2.7 million unique CDR3 amino acid sequences were identified.

Points the paper makes about the study in general: In blood, the top tumor clonotypes increased between baseline and 2 weeks post-radiation and then shrank by 4 weeks, which suggests that tumor-resident clones expanded only transiently. Because pretreatment tumor biopsies were not available, the study could not determine whether clonotypes were already present within the tumor at baseline. The single-armed trial design could not address effects of radiation dose or scheduling on the TCR repertoire. Dynamics of the blood repertoire were not tracked past 4 weeks after treatment.

V ends up 1 base short and J 0 bases short, with an unmatched junction base count of 2. The CDR3 goes from the cysteine to the phenylalanine over 15 residues. Only the CDR3 region is kept as DNA, spanning 45 bases read in frame from base 1. According to the germline V gene, CDR1 reads SGHDN and CDR2 reads FVKESK. Following the manufacturer's recommendations, the immunoSEQ kit was used to generate TCR beta libraries from genomic DNA. To prepare the libraries, a first multiplex PCR with proprietary primers was run, followed by a second PCR that added unique barcodes, and a bead cleanup was done after each round. A positive control reaction and a negative control reaction, both provided in the kit, were run with every batch of samples. The final libraries were assessed on an Agilent 4200 TapeStation D1000 ScreenTape, pooled by volume, and quantified by qPCR. Sequencing was performed on an Illumina NextSeq500 using a MidOutput 150-cycle cartridge, with 156 Read1 cycles, 15 Index1 cycles, and the kit custom primers. The pooled library was loaded at 1.0 pM with an approximately 20% PhiX control spike-in. In the paper's pipeline: Vendor-processed data were analyzed in R, with a clonotype defined as all T cells sharing the same CDR3 nucleotide sequence. For clone abundance analyses, frequencies were normalized to the 10,000 most abundant clones in each sample. Public T cell clones, averaging fewer than five per sample, were removed before analysis. An abundance difference of at least 32-fold between compartments was the criterion for calling clonotypes tumor-enriched or baseline blood-enriched. A beta-binomial differential abundance model was applied to find clonotypes that expanded or contracted between blood time points. Similarity between tumor and blood repertoires was quantified using the Baroni-Urbani and Buser coefficient, and groups were compared with two-tailed Wilcoxon tests in R. Held by TCRdb, this immuneACCESS table contains in-frame sequences only and omits some clones. Under half of the omission traces to an unresolved V gene where checked; the cause of the rest is unknown. The DNA was the basis for D and trimming; V, J and clone size are from that table. Present in this sample are some 150,000 clones, approximately 90% of which were seen just once. Together, the top ten hold 10% to 15% of the sample.

Interpreted using the paper, the time point label stands for: blood 2 weeks post-SBRT. The treatment or condition label corresponds to: 15 Gy SBRT to primary tumor, nephrectomy 4 weeks later. To follow tumor-enriched clonotypes, serial peripheral blood was collected from radiation-treated patients at baseline and at 2 weeks and 4 weeks after SBRT. Every patient's renal cell carcinoma showed clear cell pathology. Genomic DNA for TCR sequencing was prepared using the QIAamp DNA Blood Mini Kit (Qiagen). Only samples passing all quality control checks were included in the analyses. The sequences come from blood, collected from a patient whose treatment included radiotherapy and nephrectomy. This sequence originates from a woman aged 45-59 years with renal cell carcinoma. The V and J genes are TRBV14 and TRBJ2-5; the central 7 bases match TRBD2. DNA sequence: TGTGCCAGCAGCCAAGGGGGGACTAACCAAGAGACCCAGTACTTC. Protein translation: CASSQGGTNQETQYF.